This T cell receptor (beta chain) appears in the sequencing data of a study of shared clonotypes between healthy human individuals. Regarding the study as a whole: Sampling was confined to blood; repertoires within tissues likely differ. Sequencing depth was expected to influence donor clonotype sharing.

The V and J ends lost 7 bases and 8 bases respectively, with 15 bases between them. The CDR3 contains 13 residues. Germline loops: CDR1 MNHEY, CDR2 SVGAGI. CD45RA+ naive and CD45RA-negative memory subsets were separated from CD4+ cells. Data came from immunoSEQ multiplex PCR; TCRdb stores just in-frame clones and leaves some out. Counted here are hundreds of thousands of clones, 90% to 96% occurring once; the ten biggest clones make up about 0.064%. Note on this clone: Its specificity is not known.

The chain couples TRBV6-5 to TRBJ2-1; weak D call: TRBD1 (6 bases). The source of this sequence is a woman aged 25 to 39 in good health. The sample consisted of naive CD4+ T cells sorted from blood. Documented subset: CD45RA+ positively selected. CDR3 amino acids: CASTTGLGDEQFF. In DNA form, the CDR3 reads TGTGCCAGCACTACAGGGTTGGGAGATGAGCAGTTCTTC.